The 15 T cell receptor beta chains reported below all come from one sample, sequenced in a study of neoadjuvant anti-PD-1 for oral cavity cancer (dated by TCRdb to the early 2020s). The sample's time point, from its label and the paper: after neoadjuvant nivolumab, at surgical resection. Libraries were prepared through the immunoSEQ multiplex PCR assay. TCRdb took over this immuneACCESS table, retaining in-frame rearrangements with V and J assigned. Such tables are incomplete; in checked studies, under half of the missing clones stem from an unresolved V gene, and the remainder is unexplained. This sample holds about 68,000 clones; 70% to 90% were observed only once. The ten biggest clones cover nearly 3.5% of the sample. The specimen comprised PBMCs, sampled after nivolumab (anti-PD-1) treatment. These receptors all stem from a person between 40 and 85 years old with oral cavity squamous cell carcinoma.

The gene calls are TRBV28 and TRBJ2-2, with D perhaps TRBD1 or TRBD2 (5 bases each). CDR1 and CDR2 from the germline V gene are MDHEN and SYDVKM. The length of the CDR3 is 14 residues. Trimming removed 2 bases from V and 6 bases from J, with 10 bases in between. CDR3 residues: CASSLELGAGELFF. DNA of the CDR3: TGTGCCAGCAGTTTAGAGTTGGGGGCCGGGGAGCTGTTTTTT. Supplemented by reference TRBV28 and TRBJ2-2, the full variable domain reads DVKVTQSSRYLVKRTGEKVFLECVQDMDHENMFWYRQDPGLGLRLIYFSYDVKMKEKGDIPEGYSVSREKKERFSLILESASTNQTSMYLCASSLELGAGELFFGEGSRLTVL.

This chain uses TRBV2 with TRBJ2-3; 7 bases line up with TRBD1. CDR1 SNHLY and CDR2 FYNNEI come from the germline V gene. The junction had 4 bases not matched to a gene; V was cut back by 9 bases and J by 4 bases. The CDR3 totals 12 residues. The CDR3 loop is CASSRGPDTQYF. The CDR3 bases are TGTGCCAGTAGTAGGGGGCCAGATACGCAGTATTTT. The entire variable domain, with the rest obtained from reference TRBV2 and TRBJ2-3, is as follows: EPEVTQTPSHQVTQMGQEVILRCVPISNHLYFYWYRQILGQKVEFLVSFYNNEISEKSEIFDDQFSVERPDGSNFTLKIRSTKLEDSAMYFCASSRGPDTQYFGPGTRLTVL.

The V call is TRBV29-1, the J call TRBJ2-2; perhaps D is TRBD1 or TRBD2 (5 bases each). CDR1 SQVTM and CDR2 ANQGSEA come from the germline V gene. The CDR3 loop spans 13 amino acids. Trimming cost V 7 bases and J 6 bases, with 15 bases left between them. DNA of the CDR3: TGCAGCGCCGATGGACTGGGGGCCGGGGAGCTGTTTTTT. Its translation: CSADGLGAGELFF.

The chain carries TRBV10-2 and TRBJ2-3; 11 bases agree with TRBD2. In germline, CDR1 is WSHSY, CDR2 SAAADI. J gave up 5 bases and V 0 bases, and 7 bases lay outside the gene matches. The CDR3 is made up of 17 amino acids. The CDR3: CASSESMTSGALDTQYF. In DNA, the CDR3 is TGCGCCAGCAGTGAGTCGATGACTAGCGGGGCGCTAGATACGCAGTATTTT.

The CDR3 is CASSLSGGQPQHF. DNA for the CDR3: TGTGCCAGCAGCTTAAGTGGGGGGCAGCCCCAGCATTTT. The gene calls are TRBV7-9 and TRBJ1-5, with a tentative D call TRBD1 (5 bases). The CDR3 is 13 residues long. The ends were cut back, 2 bases at V and 7 bases at J, with 9 bases in the middle. CDR1 and CDR2 (germline): SEHNR, FQNEAQ (reference sequence).

This chain connects TRBV18 to TRBJ1-5, with 8 bases aligning to TRBD1. CDR3 length equals 15 residues. Germline lookup yields CDR1 KGHSH and CDR2 LQKENI. The trim removed 4 bases at V and 5 bases at J, leaving 7 bases unmatched. This CDR3 is CASSQDRDPYQPQHF. In DNA form, the CDR3 reads TGTGCCAGCTCACAGGACAGGGACCCTTATCAGCCCCAGCATTTT.

The chain couples TRBV5-1 to TRBJ1-2; D not resolved. Germline-derived CDR1 and CDR2 are SGHRS and YFSETQ. Trimming shortened V by 0 bases and J by 0 bases, and 6 bases separated the two germline ends. CDR3 length: 14 amino acids. CDR3 bases: TGCGCCAGCAGCTTGGGAACAGCTAACTATGGCTACACCTTC. Its translation: CASSLGTANYGYTF.

V and J are TRBV9 and TRBJ2-7, with D possibly being TRBD1 or TRBD2 (5 bases each). The CDR3 is 19 amino acids. V was cut by 4 bases and J by 4 bases, with 30 bases left in between. Germline CDR1 SGDLS, CDR2 YYNGEE. The chain's CDR3 is CASSPRISVTLWKGYEQYF. Here the CDR3 DNA reads TGTGCCAGCAGCCCCCGGATTAGCGTGACCCTCTGGAAGGGGTACGAGCAGTACTTC.

In the case of this clone: Other DNA sequences in the sample encode the same CDR3. This rearrangement joins TRBV19 to TRBJ1-2; D ambiguous. The CDR3 consists of 12 residues. The germline gives CDR1 LNHDA, CDR2 SQIVND (reference sequence). V gave up 3 bases and J gave up 4 bases, with 6 bases separating them. The CDR3 loop is CASSIKGYGYTF. The CDR3 DNA follows: TGTGCCAGTAGTATTAAGGGCTATGGCTACACCTTC. Complete variable domain (other parts from reference TRBV19 and TRBJ1-2): DGGITQSPKYLFRKEGQNVTLSCEQNLNHDAMYWYRQDPGQGLRLIYYSQIVNDFQKGDIAEGYSVSREKKESFPLTVTSAQKNPTAFYLCASSIKGYGYTFGSGTRLTVV.

The genes are TRBV5-1 and TRBJ2-2, with 10 positions matching TRBD2. The CDR3 totals 17 residues. Germline assignment: CDR1 SGHRS and CDR2 YFSETQ. Unmatched junction bases numbered 8, after V lost 2 bases and J lost 4 bases. CDR3 protein: CASSLDPGLATTGELFF. CDR3 nucleotides: TGCGCCAGCAGCTTAGACCCGGGACTAGCGACCACCGGGGAGCTGTTTTTT.

V usage is TRBV14 and J usage is TRBJ2-1, with D possibly TRBD2 on 7 matching bases. Germline CDR1 reads SGHDN; CDR2 reads FVKESK. The CDR3 covers 13 residues. V lost 3 bases to trimming and J lost 11 bases, with 14 bases between them. Here the CDR3 reads CASSHPVGGQQFF. CDR3 sequence (DNA): TGTGCCAGCAGCCACCCCGTGGGGGGGCAGCAGTTCTTC.

The count of this clone is one. The chain is built from TRBV14 and TRBJ2-1; 8 nucleotides line up with TRBD2. The length of the CDR3 is 17 residues. Germline CDR1 reads SGHDN; CDR2 reads FVKESK. The junction had 18 bases not matched to a gene; V was cut back by 4 bases and J by 10 bases. In nucleotides, the CDR3 is TGTGCCAGCAGCCCAAGGTATAGAACTAGCGGTACAGAAGAGCAGTTCTTC. This translates into CASSPRYRTSGTEEQFF.

The chain employs TRBV13 and TRBJ2-7; D possibly corresponds to TRBD1 (6 bases). CDR3 length equals 13 residues. Trimming removed 5 bases at V and 7 bases at J, with 15 bases between. Germline values: CDR1 PRHDT, CDR2 FYEKMQ (reference sequence). The CDR3 loop reads CASSVDRLWEQYF. The CDR3 DNA follows: TGTGCCAGCAGCGTCGACAGGCTATGGGAGCAGTACTTC.

This clone was found once. The CDR3 spells CASSLWSGSTDTQYF. CDR3 DNA sequence: TGTGCCAGCAGCTTATGGAGCGGGAGCACAGATACGCAGTATTTT. This chain joins TRBV7-8 and TRBJ2-3; tentative D call: TRBD2 (6 bases). Per germline, CDR1 SGHVS and CDR2 FQNEAQ. The CDR3 extends over 15 amino acids. The V gene lost 2 bases and the J gene lost 0 bases, with 9 bases spanning the gap.

The chain carries TRBV10-3 and TRBJ2-1, with D unclear. Germline V gives CDR1 ENHRY, CDR2 SYGVKD. CDR3 length: 12 residues. V was trimmed by 3 bases and J by 7 bases, leaving 7 bases between them. This CDR3 is CAISDGFNEQFF. For the CDR3, the DNA is TGTGCCATCAGTGATGGCTTTAATGAGCAGTTCTTC.